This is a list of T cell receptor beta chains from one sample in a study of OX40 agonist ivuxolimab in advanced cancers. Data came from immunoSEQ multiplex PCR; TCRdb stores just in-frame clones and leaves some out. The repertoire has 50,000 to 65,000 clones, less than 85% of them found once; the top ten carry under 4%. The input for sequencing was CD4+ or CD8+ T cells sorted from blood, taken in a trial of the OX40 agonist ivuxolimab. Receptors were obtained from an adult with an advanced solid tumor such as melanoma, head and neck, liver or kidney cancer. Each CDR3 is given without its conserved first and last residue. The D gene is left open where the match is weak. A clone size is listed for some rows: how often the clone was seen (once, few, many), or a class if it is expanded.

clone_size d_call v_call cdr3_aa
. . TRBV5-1 ASSGGRYSYNEQF
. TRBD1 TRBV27 ASTQGAIGGEAF
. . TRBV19 ASSRTGTYYGYT
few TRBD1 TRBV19 ASGTGNEQY
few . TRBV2 ASSFLPAYEQF
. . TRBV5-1 ASSFGSGSSYEQY
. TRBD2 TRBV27 ASSSGGGYESSYNEQF
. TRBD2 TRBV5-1 ASSLGIAGGPGDTQY
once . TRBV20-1 SARERETQY
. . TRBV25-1 ASRAPGANYGYT
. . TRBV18 ASSPPRQQINYGYT
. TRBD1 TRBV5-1 ASSRGRDRGLTDTQY
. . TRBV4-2 ASSPSRGAKNIQY
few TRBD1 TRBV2 ASRAQGATNEKLF
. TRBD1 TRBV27 ASSLIGQGHIQY
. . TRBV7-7 ASSLGSQETQY
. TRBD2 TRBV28 ASSPRRERSDTQY
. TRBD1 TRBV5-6 ASSLGRGLGTIY
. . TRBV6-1 ASSESRVGNQPQH
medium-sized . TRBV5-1 ASSLQAGPYEQY
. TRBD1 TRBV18 ASSPYDRDRTYNSPLH
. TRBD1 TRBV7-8 ASSTWTGDSYEQY
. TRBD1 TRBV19 ASSRGTGGSYEQY
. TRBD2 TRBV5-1 ASSYGTSGGNEQF
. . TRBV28 ASSLKFYYEQY
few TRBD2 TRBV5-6 ASSSYGREDYEQY
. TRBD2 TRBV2 ASRPIPGLAGGSNYEQY
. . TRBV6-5 ASSYSMSTPQY
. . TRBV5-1 ASSLGAGTNTGELF
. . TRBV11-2 ATVRGSRTGELF
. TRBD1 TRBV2 ASSPGGAGQPQH
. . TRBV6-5 ASRLQPQH
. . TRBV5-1 ASSPPGSGETQY
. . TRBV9 ASSVDPLGAMNTEAF
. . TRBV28 ASSIGGGDEQY
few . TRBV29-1 SVRSGASTDTQY
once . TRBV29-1 TYTRGGEETQY
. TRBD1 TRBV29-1 SVEDPGTGNSNQPQH
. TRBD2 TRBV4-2 ASSSGLAGGAQEQY
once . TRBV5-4 ASSFATFRSTDTQY
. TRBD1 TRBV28 ASRLNRGAEAF
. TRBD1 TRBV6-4 ASSDTDRGPIATNEKLF
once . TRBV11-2 ASSPDRRLDGYT
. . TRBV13 ASSLPSSWEQY
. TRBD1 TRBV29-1 SVTGGARETQY
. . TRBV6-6 ASSYPRGQGDNEQF
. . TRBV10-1 ASSWESRRPNTGELF